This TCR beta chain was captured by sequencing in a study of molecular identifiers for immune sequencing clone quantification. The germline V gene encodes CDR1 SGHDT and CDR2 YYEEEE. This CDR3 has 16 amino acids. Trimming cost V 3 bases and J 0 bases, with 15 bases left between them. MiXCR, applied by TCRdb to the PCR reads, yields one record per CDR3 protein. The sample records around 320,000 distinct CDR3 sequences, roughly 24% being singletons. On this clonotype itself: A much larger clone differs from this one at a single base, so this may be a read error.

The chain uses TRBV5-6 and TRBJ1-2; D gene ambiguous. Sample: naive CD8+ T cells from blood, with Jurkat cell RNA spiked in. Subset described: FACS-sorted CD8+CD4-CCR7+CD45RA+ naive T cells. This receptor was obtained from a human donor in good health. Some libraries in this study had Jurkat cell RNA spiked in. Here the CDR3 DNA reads TGTGCCAGCAGCTCAACAAGAGCCGGATCTAACTATGGCTACACCTTC. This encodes CASSSTRAGSNYGYTF.